In this sample, the clone carrying this T cell receptor beta chain turned up many times. Trimming removed 1 base from V and 0 bases from J, with 8 bases in between. Germline V gene data show CDR1 as SGHRS and CDR2 as YFSETQ. The CDR3 length is 16 residues. The data were obtained in a study of identical twins. TCRdb fed the 5' RACE reads into MiXCR, producing one record per CDR3 protein. The table has some 560,000 distinct CDR3 sequences, 9.6% seen once. This sample was shared with a second study, whose subject was yellow fever vaccine responses in identical twins.

The receptor comes from a woman between 18 and 30 years old in good health. The V call is TRBV5-1, the J call TRBJ1-6; D remains ambiguous. The sequencing input was PBMCs. The CDR3 DNA follows: TGCGCCAGCAGCTTGAGTGCGAGCTCCTATAATTCACCCCTCCACTTT. Translated: CASSLSASSYNSPLHF.